These 5 T cell receptor beta chains were sequenced from one sample in a study of T cell repertoires in cytomegalovirus infection. For these TCRs, the target antigens are not known. Each CDR3 protein gets one entry after TCRdb re-called the reads with MiXCR. The sample has 750,000 to 900,000 distinct CDR3 sequences; almost 30% are singletons. Here the sequenced sample was cultured CD8+ T cells from PBMCs, taken from culture after CMV antigen stimulation. These receptors were obtained from a human donor in good health (CMV status not recorded). Some clones in this sample may be carry-over from other donors' samples.

This clonotype was counted once. The chain couples TRBV6-6 to TRBJ2-7; D unresolved. This CDR3 contains 14 residues. Germline V gene sequence: CDR1 MNHNY, CDR2 SVGAGI (reference sequence). Trimming took off 6 bases at V and 1 base at J, with 13 bases between the two ends. Here the CDR3 reads CASSKTSLSYEQYF. The CDR3 DNA reads as TGTGCCAGCAGCAAGACAAGCCTATCCTACGAGCAGTACTTC.

The chain recombines TRBV28 with TRBJ2-7; TRBD2 matches at 10 bases. The CDR3 runs 14 residues. V shed 6 bases and J 6 bases; nucleotides not matched to a gene: 8. The germline V gene has CDR1 MDHEN and CDR2 SYDVKM. CDR3 protein: CASRITSGEVEQYF. The DNA for the CDR3 is TGTGCCAGCAGGATAACTAGCGGGGAAGTCGAGCAGTACTTC.

V and J are TRBV6-1 and TRBJ1-5; D is uncertain. The CDR3 contains 18 residues. Germline CDR1 MNHNS, CDR2 SASEGT. Deletions cut 0 bases from V and 4 bases from J, with 19 bases between. Here the CDR3 DNA reads TGTGCCAGCAGTGAAGCGCTTGTCTCCAACTGGGGTAATCAGCCCCAGCATTTT. Protein sequence: CASSEALVSNWGNQPQHF.

The table lists this clonotype with many counts. The chain couples TRBV12-3 or TRBV12-4 to TRBJ2-4; a weak D match, TRBD1 (8 bases). This CDR3 comprises 12 residues. The V and J ends lost 7 bases and 14 bases respectively, with 18 bases between them. DNA of the CDR3: TGTGCCAGCACAAACAGGGGGGGGACGGAGTACTTC. The encoded protein is CASTNRGGTEYF.

This clonotype showed up many times. The rearrangement links TRBV7-8 to TRBJ2-7, with TRBD1 matching over 7 bases. The CDR3 has 15 residues. Germline lookup yields CDR1 SGHVS and CDR2 FQNEAQ. J was trimmed by 6 bases and V by 5 bases; bases with no gene match: 13. CDR3 DNA: TGTGCCAGCAGCCCCACGGGACAGCCTTTTTCCGAGCAGTACGTC. This translates into CASSPTGQPFSEQYV.